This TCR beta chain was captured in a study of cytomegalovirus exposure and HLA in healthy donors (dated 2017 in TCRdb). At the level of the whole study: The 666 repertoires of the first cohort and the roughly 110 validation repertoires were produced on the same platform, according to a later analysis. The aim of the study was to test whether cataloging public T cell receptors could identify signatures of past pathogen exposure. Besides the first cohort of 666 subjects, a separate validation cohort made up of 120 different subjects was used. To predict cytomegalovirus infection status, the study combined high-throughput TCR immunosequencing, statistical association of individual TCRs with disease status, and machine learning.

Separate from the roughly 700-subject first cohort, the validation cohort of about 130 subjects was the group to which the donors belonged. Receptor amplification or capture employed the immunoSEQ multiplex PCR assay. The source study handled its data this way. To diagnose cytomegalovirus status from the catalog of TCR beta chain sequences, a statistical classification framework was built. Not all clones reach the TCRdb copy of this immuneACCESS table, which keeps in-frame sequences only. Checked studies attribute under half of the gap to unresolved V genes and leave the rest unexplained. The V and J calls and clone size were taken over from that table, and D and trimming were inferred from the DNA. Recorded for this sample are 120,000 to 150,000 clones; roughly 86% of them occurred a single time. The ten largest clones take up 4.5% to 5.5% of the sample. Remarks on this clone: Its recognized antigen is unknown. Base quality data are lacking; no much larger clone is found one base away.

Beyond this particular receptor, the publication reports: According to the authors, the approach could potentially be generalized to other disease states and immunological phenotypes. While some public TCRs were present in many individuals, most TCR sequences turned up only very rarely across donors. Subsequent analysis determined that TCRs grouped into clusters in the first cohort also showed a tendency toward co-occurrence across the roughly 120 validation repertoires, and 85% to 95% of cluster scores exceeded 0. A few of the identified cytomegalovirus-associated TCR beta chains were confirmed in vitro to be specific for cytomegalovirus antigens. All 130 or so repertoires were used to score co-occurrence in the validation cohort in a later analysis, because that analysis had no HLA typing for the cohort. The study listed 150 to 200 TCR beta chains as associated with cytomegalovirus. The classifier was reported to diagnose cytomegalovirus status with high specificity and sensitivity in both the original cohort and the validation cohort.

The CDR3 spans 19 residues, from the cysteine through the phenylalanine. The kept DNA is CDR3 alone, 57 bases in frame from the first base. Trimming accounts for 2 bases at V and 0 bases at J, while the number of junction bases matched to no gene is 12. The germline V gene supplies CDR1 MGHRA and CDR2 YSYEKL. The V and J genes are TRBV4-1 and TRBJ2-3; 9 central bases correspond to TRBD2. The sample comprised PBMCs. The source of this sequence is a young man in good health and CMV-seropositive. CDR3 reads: CASSQIGLAGSTSTDTQYF. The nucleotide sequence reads TGCGCCAGCAGCCAAATAGGTCTAGCGGGGAGTACTAGCACAGATACGCAGTATTTT.